This TCR beta chain emerged from a study of response to subunit inactivated influenza vaccine (dated by TCRdb to the late 2010s). Broadly, across the study: Deep quantitative T cell receptor repertoire profiling was used in the study to track responses to a trivalent subunit inactivated influenza vaccine.

Taken from cysteine to phenylalanine, the CDR3 has 12 residues. CDR3 DNA is the only sequence kept; it has 36 bases, read in frame from the first base. V is trimmed back by 4 bases and J by 7 bases, and the junction contains 4 bases that no gene match accounts for. The germline V gene gives CDR1 as SQVTM and CDR2 as ANQGSEA. Regarding this clonotype: Its target antigen remains unknown. No base qualities exist here, and no much larger clone lies one base off it.

The library was produced with RT-PCR. The sequencer was an Illumina HiSeq 2500. The public reads were reanalyzed by TCRdb: fastp trimming at Q25, MiXCR alignment, in-frame beta chains only. Rows with one shared CDR3 protein collapse into an entry with the most common genes and DNA. This sample comprises about 800,000 distinct CDR3 sequences, 21% of them detected only once. The ten biggest clones cover about 9.4% of the sample. Overall study results and their limits: According to the authors, only a limited number of new T cells may be recruited by each seasonal influenza vaccination.

Sequencing used PBMCs from blood, obtained about 5 days after vaccination. The sequence was obtained from a man between 50 and 59 years old who received an inactivated influenza vaccine. Donor details come from another sample of the same person, matched by shared clones. The chain is encoded by TRBV29-1 joined to TRBJ2-1; 7 central bases correspond to TRBD2. The nucleotide sequence is given as TGCAGCGTTGGGATGGGGGGGAATGAGCAGTTCTTC. Its translation is CSVGMGGNEQFF.